The sequence of this T cell receptor beta chain was determined in a study of T cell responses to AZD1222 COVID-19 vaccine. The assay was immunoSEQ multiplex PCR, and TCRdb's table has in-frame clones only and misses some. This table has roughly 110,000 clones, 70% to 90% appearing once. The germline gives CDR1 MRHNA, CDR2 SNTAGT. With V trimmed by 6 bases and J by 8 bases, 9 bases remained unmatched. The CDR3 runs to 15 residues. The study, taken as a whole, reports: Baseline serology detected seropositivity in only six or seven AZD1222 recipients. Unmutated variant regions are reportedly targeted by nearly half of spike-specific TCRs.

In regard to this clone: Its antigen is undetermined.

The sample was peripheral blood, taken on day 0 of AZD1222 vaccination. This sequence originates from an adult in good health. The rearrangement links TRBV6-4 to TRBJ2-1; 11 bases map to TRBD2. In DNA, the CDR3 is TGTGCCAGCAGCTTCCTAGCGGGAGGTAGGGATGAGCAGTTCTTC. It yields the protein CASSFLAGGRDEQFF.